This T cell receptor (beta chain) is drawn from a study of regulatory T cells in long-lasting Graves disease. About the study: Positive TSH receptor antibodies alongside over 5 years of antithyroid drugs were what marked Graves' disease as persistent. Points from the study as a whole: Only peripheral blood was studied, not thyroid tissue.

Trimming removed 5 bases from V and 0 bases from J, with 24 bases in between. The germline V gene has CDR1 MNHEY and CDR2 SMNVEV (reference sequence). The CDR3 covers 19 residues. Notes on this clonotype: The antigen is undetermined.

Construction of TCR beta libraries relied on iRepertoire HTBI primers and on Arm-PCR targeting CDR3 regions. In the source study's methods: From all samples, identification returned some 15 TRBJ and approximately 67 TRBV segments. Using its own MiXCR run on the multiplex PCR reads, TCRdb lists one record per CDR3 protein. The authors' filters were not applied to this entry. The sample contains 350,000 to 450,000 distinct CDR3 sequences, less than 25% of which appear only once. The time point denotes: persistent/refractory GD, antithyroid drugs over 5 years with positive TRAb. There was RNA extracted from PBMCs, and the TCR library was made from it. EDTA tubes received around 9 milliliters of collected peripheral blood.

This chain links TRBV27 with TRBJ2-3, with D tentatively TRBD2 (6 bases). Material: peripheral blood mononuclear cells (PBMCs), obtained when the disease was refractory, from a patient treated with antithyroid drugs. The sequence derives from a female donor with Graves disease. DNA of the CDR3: TGTGCCAGCAGTACCCGGGGCCGACTACTAGGGACTAGCACAGATACGCAGTATTTT. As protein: CASSTRGRLLGTSTDTQYF.